This TCR beta chain was sequenced for a study of CXCR3-negative and CXCR3-positive naive CD8 T cells. General observations from the study: In CXCR3-positive naive cells, the TRB CDR3s were more hydrophobic than in CXCR3-negative naive cells. Diversity ran similarly high across both naive subsets but far lower in memory CD8+ cells. Naive subsets did not differ in surface CD5, and TRB CDR3 properties served to infer TCR strength. Similar TRBV-TRBJ usage was seen in naive cells (both CXCR3-negative and CXCR3-positive), but memory cells differed.

With respect to this clonotype: As yet, its antigen is unknown.

Naive CD8+ T cells showed CD45RO-CCR7+CD27+CD95-. The CDR3 is 19 amino acids. CDR1 and CDR2 (germline): SGHVT, SQSDAQ. Carrying UMI labels, the TRB cDNA libraries were prepared through 5' RACE. TCRdb re-called the 5' RACE reads and shows each CDR3 protein once, DNA omitted. The sample data list some 150,000 distinct CDR3 sequences. The receptor's source is a human donor in good health. Some clones in this sample may be carry-over from other donors' samples. The material sequenced was naive CXCR3+ CD8+ T cells from blood. Sample subset: CD45RO-CCR7+CD27+CD95- naive CD8+ T cells expressing CXCR3 (TNR3+). The V and J genes are TRBV7-4 and TRBJ1-5. The CDR3 is CASSFLSNGTYGSNQPQHF. The complete variable domain, with remaining parts taken from reference TRBV7-4 and TRBJ1-5, reads GAGVSQSPRYKVAKRGRDVALRCDSISGHVTLYWYRQTLGQGSEVLTYSQSDAQRDKSGRPSGRFSAERPERSVSTLKIQRTEQGDSAVYLCASSFLSNGTYGSNQPQHFGDGTRLSIL.